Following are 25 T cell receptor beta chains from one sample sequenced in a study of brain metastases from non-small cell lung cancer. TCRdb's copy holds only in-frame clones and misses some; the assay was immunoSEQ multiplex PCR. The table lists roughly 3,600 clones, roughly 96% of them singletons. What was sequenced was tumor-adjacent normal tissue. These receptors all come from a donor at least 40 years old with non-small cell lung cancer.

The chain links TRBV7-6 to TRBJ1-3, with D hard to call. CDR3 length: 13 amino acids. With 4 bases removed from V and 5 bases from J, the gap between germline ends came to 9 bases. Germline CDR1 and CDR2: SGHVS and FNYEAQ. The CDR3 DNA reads TGTGCCAGCAGCTCTTCTCCTCGAAACACCATATATTTT. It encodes CASSSSPRNTIYF.

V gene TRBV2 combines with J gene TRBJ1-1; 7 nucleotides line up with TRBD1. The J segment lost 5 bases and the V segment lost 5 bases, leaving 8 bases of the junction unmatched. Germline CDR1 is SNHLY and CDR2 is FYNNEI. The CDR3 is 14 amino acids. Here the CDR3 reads CASSKTGPGTEAFF. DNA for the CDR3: TGTGCCAGCAGTAAGACAGGGCCGGGGACTGAAGCTTTCTTT. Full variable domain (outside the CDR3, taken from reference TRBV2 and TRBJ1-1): EPEVTQTPSHQVTQMGQEVILRCVPISNHLYFYWYRQILGQKVEFLVSFYNNEISEKSEIFDDQFSVERPDGSNFTLKIRSTKLEDSAMYFCASSKTGPGTEAFFGQGTRLTVV.

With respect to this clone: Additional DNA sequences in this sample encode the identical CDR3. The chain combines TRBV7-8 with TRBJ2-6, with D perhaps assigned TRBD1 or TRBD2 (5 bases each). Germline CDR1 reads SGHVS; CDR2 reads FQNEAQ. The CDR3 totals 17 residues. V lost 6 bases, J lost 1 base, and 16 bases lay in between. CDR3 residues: CASSSVGPPSGANVLTF. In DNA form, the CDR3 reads TGTGCCAGCAGTTCTGTGGGACCTCCATCTGGGGCCAACGTCCTGACTTTC.

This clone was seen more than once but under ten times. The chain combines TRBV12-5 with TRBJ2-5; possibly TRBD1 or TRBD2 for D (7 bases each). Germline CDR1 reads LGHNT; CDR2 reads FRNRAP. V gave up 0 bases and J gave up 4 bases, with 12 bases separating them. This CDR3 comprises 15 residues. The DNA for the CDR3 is TGTGCTAGTGGTTTGGTTCCAGGGGGGGGAGAGACCCAGTACTTC. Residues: CASGLVPGGGETQYF.

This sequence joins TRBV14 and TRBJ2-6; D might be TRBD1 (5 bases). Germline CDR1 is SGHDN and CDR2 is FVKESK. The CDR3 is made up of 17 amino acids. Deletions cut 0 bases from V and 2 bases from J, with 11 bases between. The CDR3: CASSQDPGFPGANVLTF. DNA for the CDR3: TGTGCCAGCAGCCAAGATCCAGGGTTTCCTGGGGCCAACGTCCTGACTTTC.

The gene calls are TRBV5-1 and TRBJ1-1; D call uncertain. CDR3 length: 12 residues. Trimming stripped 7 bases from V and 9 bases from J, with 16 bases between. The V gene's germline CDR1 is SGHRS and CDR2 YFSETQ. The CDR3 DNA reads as TGCGCCAGCCGACGGAGAAGGCAGAAAGCTTTCTTT. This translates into CASRRRRQKAFF.

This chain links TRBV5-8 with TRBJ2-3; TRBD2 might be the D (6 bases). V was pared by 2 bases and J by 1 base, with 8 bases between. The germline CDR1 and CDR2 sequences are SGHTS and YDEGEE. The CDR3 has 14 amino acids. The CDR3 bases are TGTGCCAGCAGCTTTCGGGAGCGCACAGATACGCAGTATTTT. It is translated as CASSFRERTDTQYF. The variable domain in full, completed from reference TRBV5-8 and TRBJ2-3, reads EAGVTQSPTHLIKTRGQQATLRCSPISGHTSVYWYQQALGLGLQFLLWYDEGEERNRGNFPPRFSGRQFPNYSSELNVNALELEDSALYLCASSFRERTDTQYFGPGTRLTVL.

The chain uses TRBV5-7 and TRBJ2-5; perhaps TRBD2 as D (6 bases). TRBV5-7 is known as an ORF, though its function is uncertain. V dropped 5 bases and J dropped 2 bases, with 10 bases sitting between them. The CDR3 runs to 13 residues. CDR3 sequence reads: CASRGRHQETQYF. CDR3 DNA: TGTGCCAGCAGGGGGAGGCATCAAGAGACCCAGTACTTC.

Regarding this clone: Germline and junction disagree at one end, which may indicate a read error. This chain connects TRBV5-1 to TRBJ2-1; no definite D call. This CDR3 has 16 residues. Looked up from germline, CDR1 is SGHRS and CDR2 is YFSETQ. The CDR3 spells CASSADPLSPYNEQFF. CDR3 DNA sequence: TGCGCCAGCAGCGCGGACCCCCTGTCGCCTTATAATGAACAGTTCTTC.

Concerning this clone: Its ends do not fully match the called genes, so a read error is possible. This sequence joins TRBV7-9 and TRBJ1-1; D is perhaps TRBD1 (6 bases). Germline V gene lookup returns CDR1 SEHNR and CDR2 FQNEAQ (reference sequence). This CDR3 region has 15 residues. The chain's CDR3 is CTSSLKGQPRTEAFF. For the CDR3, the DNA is TGTACCAGCAGCTTAAAAGGACAGCCGAGGACTGAAGCTTTCTTT.

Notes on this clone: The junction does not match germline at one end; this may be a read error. The CDR3 reads CASSVAGLGEETQYF. CDR3 nucleotide sequence: TGTGCCAGCAGCGTAGCAGGGCTAGGGGAAGAGACCCAATACTTC. The chain couples TRBV9 to TRBJ2-5; possibly TRBD1 for D (5 bases). From germline, CDR1 is SGDLS and CDR2 YYNGEE. This CDR3 is 15 amino acids long. Looking up the rest from reference TRBV9 and TRBJ2-5 gives the full variable domain: DSGVTQTPKHLITATGQRVTLRCSPRSGDLSVYWYQQSLDQGLQFLIQYYNGEERAKGNILERFSAQQFPDLHSELNLSSLELGDSALYFCASSVAGLGEETQYFGPGTRLLVL.

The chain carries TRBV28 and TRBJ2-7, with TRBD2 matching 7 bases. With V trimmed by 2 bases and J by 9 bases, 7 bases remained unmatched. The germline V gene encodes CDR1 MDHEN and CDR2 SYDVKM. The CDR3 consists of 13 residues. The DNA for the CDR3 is TGTGCCAGCAGTTTACTTGATCTAGCGGTGCAGTACTTC. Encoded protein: CASSLLDLAVQYF.

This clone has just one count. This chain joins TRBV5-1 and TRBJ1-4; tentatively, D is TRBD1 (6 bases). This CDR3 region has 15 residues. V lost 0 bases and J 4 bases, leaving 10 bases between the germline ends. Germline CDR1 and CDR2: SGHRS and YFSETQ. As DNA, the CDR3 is TGCGCCAGCAGCTTGGGGCAGGGGATTAATGAAAAACTGTTTTTT. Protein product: CASSLGQGINEKLFF.

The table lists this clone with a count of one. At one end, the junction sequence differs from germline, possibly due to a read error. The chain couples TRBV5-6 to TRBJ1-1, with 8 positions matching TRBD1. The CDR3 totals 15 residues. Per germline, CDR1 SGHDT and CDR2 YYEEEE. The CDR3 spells CASNLSQGVLTEAFF. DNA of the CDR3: TGTGCCAGCAACTTGTCACAGGGGGTGCTCACTGAAGCTTTCTTT. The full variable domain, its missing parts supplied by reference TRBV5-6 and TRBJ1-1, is DAGVTQSPTHLIKTRGQQVTLRCSPKSGHDTVSWYQQALGQGPQFIFQYYEEEERQRGNFPDRFSGHQFPNYSSELNVNALLLGDSALYLCASNLSQGVLTEAFFGQGTRLTVV.

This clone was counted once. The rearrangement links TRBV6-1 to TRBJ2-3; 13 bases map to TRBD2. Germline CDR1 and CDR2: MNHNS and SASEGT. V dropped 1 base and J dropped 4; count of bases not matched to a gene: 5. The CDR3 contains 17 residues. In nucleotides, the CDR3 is TGTGCCAGCAGTGAAGGGACTAGCGGGAGTTGGCCAGATACGCAGTATTTT. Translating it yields CASSEGTSGSWPDTQYF.

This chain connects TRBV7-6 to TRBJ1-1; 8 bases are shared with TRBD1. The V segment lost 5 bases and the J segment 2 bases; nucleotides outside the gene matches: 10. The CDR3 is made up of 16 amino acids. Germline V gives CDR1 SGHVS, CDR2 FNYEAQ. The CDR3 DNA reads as TGTGCCAGCAGCCCAGTGACAGGGGCAGTAAACACTGAAGCTTTCTTT. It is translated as CASSPVTGAVNTEAFF.

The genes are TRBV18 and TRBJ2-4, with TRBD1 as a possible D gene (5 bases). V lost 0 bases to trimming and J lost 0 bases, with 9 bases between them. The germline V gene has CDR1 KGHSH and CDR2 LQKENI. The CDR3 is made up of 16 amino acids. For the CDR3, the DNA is TGTGCCAGCTCACCACCGAGCAGGGAAGCCAAAAACATTCAGTACTTC. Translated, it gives CASSPPSREAKNIQYF.

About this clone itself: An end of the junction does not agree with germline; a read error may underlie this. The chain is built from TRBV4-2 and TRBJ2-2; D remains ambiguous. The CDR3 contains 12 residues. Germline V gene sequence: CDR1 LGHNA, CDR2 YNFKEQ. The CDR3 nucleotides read TGTGCCAGCAACCAAGTTAACGGGGAGCTGTTTTTT. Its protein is CASNQVNGELFF.

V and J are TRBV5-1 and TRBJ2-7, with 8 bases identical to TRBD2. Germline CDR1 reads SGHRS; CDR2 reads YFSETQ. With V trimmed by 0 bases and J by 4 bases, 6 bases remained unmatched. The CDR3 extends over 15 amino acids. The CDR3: CASSLGLAGVYEQYF. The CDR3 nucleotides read TGCGCCAGCAGCTTGGGTCTAGCGGGCGTTTACGAGCAGTACTTC. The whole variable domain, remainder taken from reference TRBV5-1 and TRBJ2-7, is KAGVTQTPRYLIKTRGQQVTLSCSPISGHRSVSWYQQTPGQGLQFLFEYFSETQRNKGNFPGRFSGRQFSNSRSEMNVSTLELGDSALYLCASSLGLAGVYEQYFGPGTRLTVT.

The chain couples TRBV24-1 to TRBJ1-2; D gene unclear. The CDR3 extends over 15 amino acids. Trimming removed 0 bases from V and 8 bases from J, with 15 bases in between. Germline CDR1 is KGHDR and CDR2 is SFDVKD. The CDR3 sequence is CATSDLQEQREGYTF. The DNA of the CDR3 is TGTGCCACCAGTGATTTGCAAGAACAGAGGGAGGGCTACACCTTC.

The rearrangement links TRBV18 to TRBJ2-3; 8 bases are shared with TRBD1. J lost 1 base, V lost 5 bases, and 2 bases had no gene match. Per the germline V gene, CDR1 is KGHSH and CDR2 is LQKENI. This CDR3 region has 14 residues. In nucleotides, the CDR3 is TGTGCCAGCTCAACGGGACAGGGCACAGATACGCAGTATTTT. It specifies CASSTGQGTDTQYF.

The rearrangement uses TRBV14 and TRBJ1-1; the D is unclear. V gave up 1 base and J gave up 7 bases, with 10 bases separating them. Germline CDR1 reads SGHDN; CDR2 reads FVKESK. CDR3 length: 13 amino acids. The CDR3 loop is CASSQVGGGEAFF. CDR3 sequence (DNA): TGTGCCAGCAGCCAAGTTGGAGGTGGTGAAGCTTTCTTT.

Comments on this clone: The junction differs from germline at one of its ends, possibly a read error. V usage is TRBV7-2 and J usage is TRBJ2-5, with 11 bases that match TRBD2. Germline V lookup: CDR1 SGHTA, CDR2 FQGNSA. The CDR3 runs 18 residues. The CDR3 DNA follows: TGTGTCAGCAGCCCCCCCCCTGGGACTAGCGGACTGCAAGAGACCCAGTACTTC. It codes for CVSSPPPGTSGLQETQYF.

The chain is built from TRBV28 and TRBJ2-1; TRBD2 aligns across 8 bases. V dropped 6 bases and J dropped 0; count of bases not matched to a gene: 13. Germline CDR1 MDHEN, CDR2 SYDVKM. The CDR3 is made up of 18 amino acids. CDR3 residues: CASSPPYGRASSYNEQFF. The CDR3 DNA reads TGTGCCAGCAGCCCCCCTTACGGGAGGGCCTCCTCCTACAATGAGCAGTTCTTC.

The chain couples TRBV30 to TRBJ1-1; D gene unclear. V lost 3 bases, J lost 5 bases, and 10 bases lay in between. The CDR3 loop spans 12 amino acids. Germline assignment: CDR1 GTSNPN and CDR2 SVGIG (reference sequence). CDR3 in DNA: TGTGCCTGGAGGACGGGGAATACTGAAGCTTTCTTT. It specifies CAWRTGNTEAFF.